These T cell receptor beta chains were read from a single sample in a study of cytomegalovirus exposure and HLA in healthy donors. TCRdb's copy holds only in-frame clones and misses some; the assay was immunoSEQ multiplex PCR. The sample yields just over 70,000 clones, 70% to 75% seen once. The sequenced material came from PBMCs. These receptors were obtained from a human donor in good health. CDR3s include the opening cysteine and the closing phenylalanine or tryptophan. D genes are given only for firm matches. Expanded clones are given a class, and other clones once, few, many or no size at all.

j_call d_call clone_size v_call cdr3_aa cdr3_nt
TRBJ2-3 - - TRBV25-1 CASSESGTGTDTQYF TGTGCCAGCAGTGAAAGTGGGACTGGCACAGATACGCAGTATTTT
TRBJ1-1 TRBD1 - TRBV5-1 CASSWDSTGGNTEAFF TGCGCCAGCAGCTGGGACTCGACAGGGGGGAACACTGAAGCTTTCTTT
TRBJ2-7 - - TRBV7-2 CASSSPSNYEQYF TGTGCCAGCAGCTCCCCTAGCAACTACGAGCAGTACTTC
TRBJ2-2 - few TRBV30 CAWSRQSLGTGELFF TGTGCCTGGAGCAGACAGTCCTTGGGGACCGGGGAGCTGTTTTTT
TRBJ1-4 TRBD1 - TRBV5-1 CASTLGTGPDRGEKLFF TGCGCCAGCACCCTCGGGACAGGACCCGACCGGGGGGAAAAACTGTTTTTT
TRBJ1-2 - - TRBV25-1 CASSGAGLRNGYTF TGTGCCAGCAGTGGCGCAGGGTTACGCAATGGCTACACCTTC
TRBJ2-7 - - TRBV12-5 CASGPLAAYEQYF TGTGCTAGTGGTCCCTTAGCGGCCTACGAGCAGTACTTC
TRBJ2-7 - - TRBV4-2 CASSQHLGCEQYF TGTGCCAGCAGCCAACATCTAGGCTGCGAGCAGTACTTC
TRBJ2-1 - once TRBV15 CATSRERDEQFF TGTGCCACCAGCAGAGAGAGGGATGAGCAGTTCTTC
TRBJ2-1 TRBD2 - TRBV5-1 CASSLLASGMNEQFF TGCGCCAGCAGCTTGTTGGCTAGCGGGATGAATGAGCAGTTCTTC
TRBJ2-2 - - TRBV30 CAWTAGGGTGELFF TGTGCCTGGACGGCAGGAGGAGGCACCGGGGAGCTGTTTTTT
TRBJ2-1 TRBD1 - TRBV9 CASSSGGAEYNEQFF TGTGCCAGCAGCTCAGGGGGCGCGGAATACAATGAGCAGTTCTTC
TRBJ2-7 TRBD2 - TRBV5-4 CASSLAGAGGAYEQYF TGTGCCAGCAGCTTGGCCGGGGCGGGGGGAGCCTACGAGCAGTACTTC
TRBJ1-5 - - TRBV12-5 CASGLAGGDQVIGNQPQHF TGTGCTAGTGGTTTGGCCGGGGGGGACCAGGTAATTGGCAATCAGCCCCAGCATTTT
TRBJ1-5 - - TRBV2 CASSEPGVLAAQHF TGTGCCAGCAGTGAACCAGGGGTCCTCGCGGCCCAGCATTTT
TRBJ1-5 - - TRBV18 CASSSGQTNQPQHF TGTGCCAGCTCTTCTGGACAGACCAATCAGCCCCAGCATTTT
TRBJ2-5 TRBD2 - TRBV6-6 CASRSGLAGGGTQYF TGTGCCAGCAGATCGGGACTAGCGGGGGGTGGGACCCAGTACTTC
TRBJ2-4 - - TRBV19 CASSISGYSKTKNIQYF TGTGCCAGTAGTATTTCGGGATATAGTAAAACCAAAAACATTCAGTACTTC
TRBJ2-1 TRBD2 once TRBV27 CASSSLSPGGFAYNEQFF TGTGCCAGCAGTTCCTTATCCCCGGGGGGATTCGCCTACAATGAGCAGTTCTTC
TRBJ1-2 - few TRBV7-9 CASSLQMEGYTF TGTGCCAGCAGCCTGCAAATGGAGGGCTACACCTTC
TRBJ2-1 TRBD1 - TRBV25-1 CASSDPTQTGFYNEQFF TGTGCCAGCAGTGACCCCACCCAGACAGGGTTCTACAATGAGCAGTTCTTC
TRBJ1-2 - few TRBV6-6 CASSDTGGYTF TGTGCCAGCAGTGATACAGGAGGCTACACCTTC
TRBJ1-1 - - TRBV7-8 CASSRGGVNTEAFF TGTGCCAGCAGCCGGGGGGGGGTTAACACTGAAGCTTTCTTT